These 27 T cell receptor beta chains share one sample of origin, sequenced in a study of blood T cell repertoires in COVID-19. Here immunoSEQ multiplex PCR was the method, and the copy in TCRdb shows in-frame clones only, minus some. Here the sample spans about 380,000 clones, 85% to 90% being singletons. Sequencing was done on a sample of PBMCs or T cells enriched from blood (not recorded which). The source is a woman under 30 who had recovered from COVID-19.

The chain links TRBV4-3 to TRBJ2-7; unclear D gene. The ends were cut back, 0 bases at V and 0 bases at J, with 9 bases in the middle. Germline V gene data show CDR1 as LGHNA and CDR2 as YSLEER. The CDR3 is 15 amino acids. This CDR3 is CASSQDLESSYEQYF. In nucleotides, the CDR3 is TGCGCCAGCAGCCAAGATCTAGAAAGCTCCTACGAGCAGTACTTC.

Comments on this clone: An end of the junction differs from the germline gene, which may be a read error. V and J are TRBV6-5 and TRBJ1-2; weak D call: TRBD1 (5 bases). CDR3 length: 15 residues. The germline V gene encodes CDR1 MNHEY and CDR2 SVGAGI. The DNA of the CDR3 is TGTGCCAGCAGTTACCGCGTCCAGGGTAACGATGGCTACACCTTC. Protein product: CASSYRVQGNDGYTF.

The genes are TRBV30 and TRBJ1-2; D remains unclear. Deletions cut 3 bases from V and 8 bases from J, with 19 bases between. The CDR3 spans 14 residues. Germline loops: CDR1 GTSNPN, CDR2 SVGIG (reference sequence). This CDR3 reads CAWSVGPGRRGYTF. In DNA form, the CDR3 reads TGTGCCTGGAGCGTCGGACCGGGAAGGAGGGGCTACACCTTC.

This sequence joins TRBV14 and TRBJ2-5; D unclear. V was cut by 0 bases and J by 0 bases, with 8 bases left in between. Germline assignment: CDR1 SGHDN and CDR2 FVKESK. The CDR3 spans 15 residues. The CDR3 sequence: CASSQESSYQETQYF. In nucleotides, the CDR3 is TGTGCCAGCAGCCAAGAGTCGTCGTACCAAGAGACCCAGTACTTC.

J is TRBJ1-2 and V is TRBV4-2; D not certain. Germline CDR1 and CDR2: LGHNA and YNFKEQ. Between the trimmed V and J ends, which lost 0 bases and 3 bases, there was a span of 11 bases. This CDR3 comprises 15 residues. This CDR3 reads CASSQDMLRDYGYTF. The DNA for the CDR3 is TGTGCCAGCAGCCAAGATATGCTCCGAGACTATGGCTACACCTTC.

The chain carries TRBV4-2 and TRBJ1-2, with D unclear. Germline assignment: CDR1 LGHNA and CDR2 YNFKEQ. Trimming pared 0 bases from V and 8 bases from J, leaving 13 bases between. CDR3 length: 14 residues. Written as DNA, the CDR3 is TGTGCCAGCAGCCAAGATACGGATCCCGGGGGCTACACCTTC. Amino acid sequence: CASSQDTDPGGYTF.

This rearrangement joins TRBV9 to TRBJ1-3; D is ambiguous. The ends were cut back, 0 bases at V and 1 base at J, with 8 bases in the middle. Germline assignment: CDR1 SGDLS and CDR2 YYNGEE. The CDR3 totals 15 residues. The CDR3 DNA sequence: TGTGCCAGCAGCGTAGTAGGCGGATCTGGAAACACCATATATTTT. It encodes CASSVVGGSGNTIYF.

This chain links TRBV27 with TRBJ1-1, with D possibly matching TRBD1 (5 bases). Germline V gene lookup returns CDR1 MNHEY and CDR2 SMNVEV (reference sequence). The CDR3 consists of 15 residues. Trimming cost V 5 bases and J 0 bases, with 13 bases left between them. The CDR3 DNA sequence: TGTGCCAGCAGTGTCCAGGGTTGGATGAACACTGAAGCTTTCTTT. Amino acid sequence: CASSVQGWMNTEAFF.

The CDR3 loop is CASSPGTPMNTEAFF. In nucleotides, the CDR3 is TGTGCCAGCAGCCCCGGGACACCAATGAACACTGAAGCTTTCTTT. V gene TRBV5-6 combines with J gene TRBJ1-1; perhaps TRBD1 as D (6 bases). With 4 bases removed from V and 0 bases from J, the gap between germline ends came to 13 bases. The germline CDR1 and CDR2 sequences are SGHDT and YYEEEE. The CDR3 has 15 amino acids.

The chain carries TRBV5-1 and TRBJ2-5, with 7 bases fitting TRBD1. The CDR3 is 15 amino acids. Germline lookup yields CDR1 SGHRS and CDR2 YFSETQ. Trimming at V came to 0 bases and at J to 2 bases, leaving 4 bases not matched to a gene. The CDR3 sequence is CASSLGRGMQETQYF. The CDR3 DNA follows: TGCGCCAGCAGCTTGGGCAGGGGGATGCAAGAGACCCAGTACTTC.

The chain recombines TRBV3-1 (or the pseudogene TRBV3-2) with TRBJ1-1; D remains ambiguous. Germline V gives CDR1 LGHDT, CDR2 YNNKEL (reference sequence). The CDR3 spans 14 residues. Trimming removed 4 bases at V and 4 bases at J, with 13 bases between. CDR3: CASSLQGEVTEAFF. DNA of the CDR3: TGTGCCAGCAGCCTACAAGGTGAGGTCACTGAAGCTTTCTTT.

This chain connects TRBV10-2 to TRBJ1-1; D call uncertain. The CDR3 totals 19 residues. V dropped 2 bases and J dropped 3 bases, with 25 bases sitting between them. Germline-derived CDR1 and CDR2 are WSHSY and SAAADI. The CDR3 bases are TGCGCCAGCAGTGAGCTAGCCCCCGTGGCACGTGGCTTGGACACTGAAGCTTTCTTT. It codes for CASSELAPVARGLDTEAFF.

The chain combines TRBV27 with TRBJ1-1; weak D call: TRBD1 (5 bases). The CDR3 is 13 amino acids. CDR1 is MNHEY and CDR2 is SMNVEV in the germline V gene (reference sequence). V lost 3 bases to trimming and J lost 8 bases, with 13 bases between them. The CDR3 bases are TGTGCCAGCAGTTTCGGGACTTTTAGGGAAGCTTTCTTT. This translates into CASSFGTFREAFF.

This chain joins TRBV7-9 and TRBJ2-1, with TRBD2 matching over 14 bases. After removal of 1 base from V and 6 bases from J, the junction contained 8 bases not matched to a gene. The CDR3 length is 18 residues. The germline CDR1 and CDR2 sequences are SEHNR and FQNEAQ (reference sequence). This CDR3 is CASSLGLAGGPRGNEQFF. The CDR3, as DNA: TGTGCCAGCAGCTTAGGACTAGCGGGGGGGCCGCGTGGCAATGAGCAGTTCTTC. Full variable domain (outside the CDR3, taken from reference TRBV7-9 and TRBJ2-1): DTGVSQNPRHKITKRGQNVTFRCDPISEHNRLYWYRQTLGQGPEFLTYFQNEAQLEKSRLLSDRFSAERPKGSFSTLEIQRTEQGDSAMYLCASSLGLAGGPRGNEQFFGPGTRLTVL.

The rearrangement joins TRBV28 to TRBJ1-5; D may be TRBD1 (6 bases). This CDR3 spans 13 amino acids. Germline-derived CDR1 and CDR2 are MDHEN and SYDVKM. The ends were cut back, 5 bases at V and 7 bases at J, with 12 bases in the middle. The CDR3 nucleotides are TGTGCCAGCAGTCTTCAGGGGTGGCAGCCCCAGCATTTT. Translation gives CASSLQGWQPQHF.

This chain connects TRBV27 to TRBJ1-5; 8 bases fit TRBD1. With 6 bases clipped from V and 0 bases from J, the junction kept 13 bases outside the gene matches. The CDR3 is 18 amino acids. Germline CDR1 is MNHEY and CDR2 is SMNVEV (reference sequence). Here the CDR3 reads CASSGGTGGRYSNQPQHF. The CDR3 bases are TGTGCCAGCAGCGGAGGGACAGGAGGACGATATAGCAATCAGCCCCAGCATTTT.

The chain links TRBV12-3 or TRBV12-4 to TRBJ2-2; unclear D gene. Trimming removed 5 bases at V and 7 bases at J, with 5 bases between. The CDR3 is 11 amino acids. The CDR3 reads CASSQHGELFF. CDR3 nucleotide sequence: TGTGCCAGCAGTCAACACGGGGAGCTGTTTTTT.

The rearrangement uses TRBV6-5 and TRBJ2-2; TRBD1 matches 7 bases. The CDR3 loop spans 14 amino acids. Germline values: CDR1 MNHEY, CDR2 SVGAGI. J was trimmed by 2 bases and V by 6 bases; bases with no gene match: 3. The CDR3 nucleotides are TGTGCCAGCAGAACAGGGGCCAACACCGGGGAGCTGTTTTTT. Its protein product is CASRTGANTGELFF.

V gene TRBV9 combines with J gene TRBJ1-1, with a weak D call TRBD1 (6 bases). The CDR3 contains 15 residues. V shed 0 bases and J shed 4 bases, with 13 bases lying between them. Germline lookup yields CDR1 SGDLS and CDR2 YYNGEE. Here the CDR3 DNA reads TGTGCCAGCAGCGTAGAGGCCCGGGGGGCCACTGAAGCTTTCTTT. This encodes CASSVEARGATEAFF.

The rearrangement links TRBV28 to TRBJ2-1; tentative D call: TRBD2 (6 bases). This CDR3 has 14 residues. The V end lost 6 bases, the J end lost 6 bases, and 15 bases lay between the germline ends. The germline V gene encodes CDR1 MDHEN and CDR2 SYDVKM. CDR3 sequence reads: CASSPGVAVNEQFF. For the CDR3, the DNA is TGTGCCAGCAGCCCCGGTGTAGCGGTCAATGAGCAGTTCTTC.

The rearrangement links TRBV4-1 to TRBJ1-2; weak D call: TRBD1 (5 bases). The CDR3 loop spans 14 amino acids. Per germline, CDR1 MGHRA and CDR2 YSYEKL. The ends were cut back, 0 bases at V and 2 bases at J, with 7 bases in the middle. The CDR3 nucleotides are TGCGCCAGCAGCCAAGAGGAGGGGAACTATGGCTACACCTTC. Its translation: CASSQEEGNYGYTF.

To note about this clone: One base away lies a much larger clone, so this may be a sequencing read error. The chain has TRBV5-6 and TRBJ2-3, with D maybe TRBD2 (6 bases). Germline lookup yields CDR1 SGHDT and CDR2 YYEEEE. V was cut by 5 bases and J by 1 base, with 8 bases left in between. This CDR3 is 13 amino acids long. CDR3 DNA: TGTGCCAGCAGGGCTAGCGGCACAGATACGCAGTATTTT. Its translation is CASRASGTDTQYF.

With respect to this clone: The junction does not match germline at one end; this may be a read error. The rearrangement joins TRBV7-6 to TRBJ1-2, with D perhaps matching TRBD1 (5 bases). Germline V gene data show CDR1 as SGHVS and CDR2 as FNYEAQ. The CDR3 is 15 residues long. The CDR3 region is CASSLAEGSAYGYTF. DNA for the CDR3: TGTGCCAGCAGCCTAGCGGAGGGGTCGGCTTATGGCTACACCTTC.

The chain recombines TRBV5-1 with TRBJ1-2; the match to TRBD1 covers 10 bases. Germline V gene data show CDR1 as SGHRS and CDR2 as YFSETQ. After removal of 6 bases from V and 7 bases from J, the junction contained 9 bases not matched to a gene. The CDR3 extends over 14 amino acids. Here the CDR3 reads CASMMTTGGIGYTF. The DNA of the CDR3 is TGCGCCAGCATGATGACGACAGGGGGCATTGGCTACACCTTC.

This chain connects TRBV19 to TRBJ1-2; possible D gene TRBD1, 5 bases. Trimming pared 3 bases from V and 8 bases from J, leaving 13 bases between. Germline lookup yields CDR1 LNHDA and CDR2 SQIVND (reference sequence). The CDR3 spans 13 residues. The DNA for the CDR3 is TGTGCCAGTAGTATTACGGGGGTACACGGCTACACCTTC. This codes for CASSITGVHGYTF.

V is TRBV28 and J is TRBJ2-7; 7 positions match TRBD2. Germline CDR1 and CDR2: MDHEN and SYDVKM. The length of the CDR3 is 13 residues. Trimming removed 2 bases from V and 4 bases from J; junction bases left unmatched: 2. CDR3 sequence reads: CASSLGTIYEQYF. The CDR3 DNA reads TGTGCCAGCAGTTTAGGGACTATTTACGAGCAGTACTTC.

The chain is built from TRBV27 and TRBJ2-7; D not resolved. V was cut by 6 bases and J by 0 bases, with 12 bases left in between. The CDR3 is 14 amino acids. From germline, CDR1 is MNHEY and CDR2 SMNVEV (reference sequence). CDR3 loop: CASSQAPASYEQYF. In DNA, the CDR3 is TGTGCCAGCAGCCAGGCCCCAGCCTCCTACGAGCAGTACTTC.